These 26 T cell receptor beta chains were all obtained from the same sample, sequenced in a study of blood T cell repertoires in COVID-19. Profiled with immunoSEQ multiplex PCR; TCRdb holds only in-frame clones, not every one. The profile shows around 200,000 clones, approximately 90% of them singletons. The sequenced material came from PBMCs or T cells enriched from blood (not recorded which). These receptors were taken from a young man with acute COVID-19.

The V gene is TRBV20-1, the J gene TRBJ2-7, with 7 bases fitting TRBD2. The V gene's germline CDR1 is DFQATT and CDR2 SNEGSKA (reference sequence). The CDR3 is 11 amino acids. Here the CDR3 reads CRGAGLYEQYF. The DNA for the CDR3 is TGCAGGGGAGCGGGGCTCTACGAGCAGTACTTC.

The V gene is TRBV19, the J gene TRBJ2-2; 8 bases align to TRBD2. The ends lost 3 bases at V and 6 bases at J; junction bases unmatched: 9. From germline, CDR1 is LNHDA and CDR2 SQIVND (reference sequence). The CDR3 length is 16 residues. As DNA, the CDR3 is TGTGCCAGTAGTATTGTGAAGCGGGAGAGATCCGGGGAGCTGTTTTTT. This sequence encodes CASSIVKRERSGELFF.

The chain has TRBV7-2 and TRBJ2-7; TRBD2 aligns across 12 bases. Germline V gives CDR1 SGHTA, CDR2 FQGNSA. V lost 4 bases to trimming and J lost 1 base; unmatched junction nucleotides: 14. This CDR3 has 19 residues. CDR3 protein: CASSSASGRAIGSSYEQYF. The CDR3 region has the DNA TGTGCCAGCAGCTCCGCTAGCGGGAGGGCCATAGGGAGTTCCTACGAGCAGTACTTC.

The chain is built from TRBV4-1 and TRBJ2-7, with TRBD2 matching over 12 bases. Germline V gene lookup returns CDR1 MGHRA and CDR2 YSYEKL. V dropped 1 base and J dropped 6; count of bases not matched to a gene: 7. This CDR3 contains 16 residues. The CDR3 DNA reads TGCGCCAGCAGCCAAGCGGCTAGCGGGAGGGCCGTCGAGCAGTACTTC. It encodes CASSQAASGRAVEQYF.

The rearrangement uses TRBV29-1 and TRBJ1-4; 7 positions match TRBD1. Germline CDR1 reads SQVTM; CDR2 reads ANQGSEA. V was pared by 7 bases and J by 7 bases, with 15 bases of the junction left unmatched. The CDR3 has 15 residues. Here the CDR3 DNA reads TGCAGCGGTTCGACCCGGCAGGGGGTTGGTGAAAAACTGTTTTTT. It is translated as CSGSTRQGVGEKLFF.

The chain carries TRBV13 and TRBJ1-1; D may be TRBD1 (5 bases). V lost 5 bases and J lost 11, with 27 bases in between. CDR1 is PRHDT and CDR2 is FYEKMQ in the germline V gene (reference sequence). This CDR3 contains 16 residues. This CDR3 is CASSLDSGTSLTLAFF. The CDR3 nucleotides are TGTGCCAGCAGCCTTGACAGCGGGACGTCACTAACTTTGGCTTTCTTT. Using reference TRBV13 and TRBJ1-1 for the parts outside the CDR3, the full variable domain is AAGVIQSPRHLIKEKRETATLKCYPIPRHDTVYWYQQGPGQDPQFLISFYEKMQSDKGSIPDRFSAQQFSDYHSELNMSSLELGDSALYFCASSLDSGTSLTLAFFGQGTRLTVV.

This chain links TRBV11-1 with TRBJ1-1, with D tentatively TRBD1 (5 bases). In germline, CDR1 is SGHAT, CDR2 FQDESV (reference sequence). CDR3 length: 13 amino acids. Trimming shortened V by 4 bases and J by 2 bases, and 8 bases separated the two germline ends. The CDR3 DNA reads as TGTGCCAGCAGCTCGACAGTTAACACTGAAGCTTTCTTT. It specifies CASSSTVNTEAFF. The full variable domain, completed using reference TRBV11-1 and TRBJ1-1, is EAEVAQSPRYKITEKSQAVAFWCDPISGHATLYWYRQILGQGPELLVQFQDESVVDDSQLPKDRFSAERLKGVDSTLKIQPAELGDSAMYLCASSSTVNTEAFFGQGTRLTVV.

This clone was detected only once. The chain combines TRBV4-1 with TRBJ2-2, with D uncertain. V lost 0 bases to trimming and J lost 1 base, with 12 bases between them. Germline CDR1 MGHRA, CDR2 YSYEKL. CDR3 length: 17 residues. CDR3 sequence: CASSQDRGSLNTGELFF. The CDR3 DNA follows: TGCGCCAGCAGCCAAGATCGAGGCAGCCTGAACACCGGGGAGCTGTTTTTT.

This clone has a count of ten or more. The chain joins TRBV4-2 to TRBJ2-7; the D gene is possibly TRBD2 (5 bases). Trimming removed 0 bases at V and 2 bases at J, with 20 bases between. The germline V gene encodes CDR1 LGHNA and CDR2 YNFKEQ. The CDR3 runs to 18 residues. CDR3 sequence (DNA): TGTGCCAGCAGCCAAGATCAGCCGGCATGGACTGGGGCCTACGAGCAGTACTTC. Amino acid sequence: CASSQDQPAWTGAYEQYF.

V gene TRBV13 combines with J gene TRBJ2-7; 7 bases map to TRBD2. The CDR3 is 16 residues long. Germline V lookup: CDR1 PRHDT, CDR2 FYEKMQ (reference sequence). The V segment lost 4 bases and the J segment 2 bases; nucleotides outside the gene matches: 11. The CDR3 DNA follows: TGTGCCAGCAGCTCCCCCGGGACTACCGAAACCTACGAGCAGTACTTC. This sequence encodes CASSSPGTTETYEQYF.

The sample holds one count of this clone. For the CDR3, the DNA is TGTGCCAGCAGTCGTACAGGGTCAACGTACGAGCAGTACTTC. Its translation is CASSRTGSTYEQYF. This chain links TRBV6-2 or TRBV6-3 with TRBJ2-7; tentatively, D is TRBD1 (6 bases). Germline V lookup: CDR1 MNHEY, CDR2 SVGEGT. The CDR3 covers 14 residues. The V end was cut by 5 bases, the J end by 4 bases, with 15 bases between.

The gene calls are TRBV10-1 and TRBJ2-7; 10 bases are a match to TRBD2. The CDR3 covers 15 residues. Germline trimming cut 6 bases from V and 5 bases from J; bases unmatched to any gene: 10. Per the germline V gene, CDR1 is WNHNN and CDR2 is SYGVQD (reference sequence). DNA for the CDR3: TGCGCCAGCAGCGCTGAGGCTAGCGGGAGCCACGAGCAGTACTTC. Amino acid sequence: CASSAEASGSHEQYF.

This chain uses TRBV29-1 with TRBJ1-1; D gene unclear. CDR3 size: 11 residues. Germline V gene sequence: CDR1 SQVTM, CDR2 ANQGSEA. V shed 3 bases and J shed 7 bases, with 9 bases lying between them. This CDR3 is CSVDGQYEAFF. The CDR3 DNA reads as TGCAGCGTTGATGGGCAGTATGAAGCTTTCTTT.

The J gene is TRBJ1-2, the V gene TRBV28; D is perhaps TRBD1 (5 bases). Trimming stripped 6 bases from V and 4 bases from J, with 18 bases between. The germline V gene encodes CDR1 MDHEN and CDR2 SYDVKM. This CDR3 contains 15 residues. The CDR3 reads CASSAESPDSYGYTF. In DNA, the CDR3 is TGTGCCAGCAGCGCCGAATCACCAGACAGCTATGGCTACACCTTC.

The gene calls are TRBV28 and TRBJ2-7, with 7 bases fitting TRBD2. V dropped 2 bases and J dropped 3; count of bases not matched to a gene: 7. The CDR3 is 15 residues long. CDR1 is MDHEN and CDR2 is SYDVKM in the germline V gene. The chain's CDR3 is CASSLAGAHSYEQYF. The CDR3 DNA reads as TGTGCCAGCAGTTTAGCGGGAGCCCACAGCTACGAGCAGTACTTC. The full variable domain, its missing parts supplied by reference TRBV28 and TRBJ2-7, is DVKVTQSSRYLVKRTGEKVFLECVQDMDHENMFWYRQDPGLGLRLIYFSYDVKMKEKGDIPEGYSVSREKKERFSLILESASTNQTSMYLCASSLAGAHSYEQYFGPGTRLTVT.

The chain employs TRBV15 and TRBJ1-2; D not resolved. Germline assignment: CDR1 LNHNV and CDR2 YYDKDF (reference sequence). Trimming removed 1 base from V and 7 bases from J, with 16 bases in between. This CDR3 is built from 15 residues. The CDR3 DNA is TGTGCCACCAGCAGAGGAGGGCAGGATCAAAGTGGCTACACCTTC. The encoded protein is CATSRGGQDQSGYTF. Full variable domain (rest looked up from reference TRBV15 and TRBJ1-2): DAMVIQNPRYQVTQFGKPVTLSCSQTLNHNVMYWYQQKSSQAPKLLFHYYDKDFNNEADTPDNFQSRRPNTSFCFLDIRSPGLGDTAMYLCATSRGGQDQSGYTFGSGTRLTVV.

V and J are TRBV4-1 and TRBJ1-2, with D maybe TRBD1 (6 bases). Germline V lookup: CDR1 MGHRA, CDR2 YSYEKL. V lost 2 bases and J 7 bases, leaving 14 bases between the germline ends. This CDR3 has 14 residues. In nucleotides, the CDR3 is TGCGCCAGCAGCCAAAGTTGGGGGGGCGGTGGCTACACCTTC. Amino acid sequence: CASSQSWGGGGYTF.

The V and J genes are TRBV29-1 and TRBJ2-3; TRBD2 agrees at 11 bases. J lost 10 bases, V lost 3 bases, and 12 bases had no gene match. The CDR3 spans 15 residues. The germline gives CDR1 SQVTM, CDR2 ANQGSEA. The CDR3 spells CSVDVGTSGPGAQYF. The CDR3 DNA follows: TGCAGCGTTGACGTCGGGACTAGCGGTCCCGGGGCGCAGTATTTT.

J is TRBJ1-3 and V is TRBV9, with TRBD1 matching over 7 bases. The germline V gene has CDR1 SGDLS and CDR2 YYNGEE. The CDR3 runs 14 residues. V was clipped by 3 bases and J by 2 bases; unmatched bases: 2. CDR3 in DNA: TGTGCCAGCAGCGGCACAGGGGCTGGAAACACCATATATTTT. It yields the protein CASSGTGAGNTIYF.

J is TRBJ2-7 and V is TRBV28; TRBD1 agrees at 7 bases. Germline values: CDR1 MDHEN, CDR2 SYDVKM. The CDR3 loop spans 14 amino acids. The V and J ends lost 3 bases and 0 bases, in that order; junction bases with no gene match: 2. This CDR3 is CASSLTGSSYEQYF. The DNA of the CDR3 is TGTGCCAGCAGTTTGACAGGGAGCTCCTACGAGCAGTACTTC.

The table lists this clone with a few counts. The chain is built from TRBV5-8 and TRBJ1-3; D unresolved. This CDR3 region has 15 residues. Deletions cut 0 bases from V and 0 bases from J, with 7 bases between. CDR1 and CDR2 from the germline V gene are SGHTS and YDEGEE. The CDR3 reads CASSLGARSGNTIYF. Here the CDR3 DNA reads TGTGCCAGCAGCTTGGGAGCCCGCTCTGGAAACACCATATATTTT.

J is TRBJ2-2 and V is TRBV10-1; D is unclear. CDR1 and CDR2 (germline): WNHNN, SYGVQD (reference sequence). The V and J ends lost 0 bases and 6 bases respectively, with 8 bases between them. This CDR3 contains 14 residues. The CDR3 DNA is TGCGCCAGCAGTGAGTCGATGGCGGCCGGGGAGCTGTTTTTT. It codes for CASSESMAAGELFF.

V and J are TRBV11-2 and TRBJ2-3; 8 nucleotides align to TRBD2. This CDR3 is 18 amino acids long. V lost 5 bases, J lost 1 base, and 14 bases stayed unmatched. Germline loops: CDR1 SGHAT, CDR2 FQNNGV. For the CDR3, the DNA is TGTGCCAGCAGCGTAATTGGAGTGAATAGCGGGGGCACAGATACGCAGTATTTT. This encodes CASSVIGVNSGGTDTQYF. The entire variable domain, with the rest obtained from reference TRBV11-2 and TRBJ2-3, is as follows: EAGVAQSPRYKIIEKRQSVAFWCNPISGHATLYWYQQILGQGPKLLIQFQNNGVVDDSQLPKDRFSAERLKGVDSTLKIQPAKLEDSAVYLCASSVIGVNSGGTDTQYFGPGTRLTVL.

The V and J genes are TRBV24-1 and TRBJ1-2; 11 bases fit TRBD1. The V gene's germline CDR1 is KGHDR and CDR2 SFDVKD. J gave up 6 bases and V 3 bases, and 8 bases lay outside the gene matches. The CDR3 runs 16 residues. CDR3 sequence reads: CATSDPGTGGDNGYTF. CDR3 DNA sequence: TGTGCCACCAGTGATCCGGGGACAGGGGGTGACAATGGCTACACCTTC.

The V call is TRBV10-3, the J call TRBJ2-7, with D possibly being TRBD2 (6 bases). Germline V gene lookup returns CDR1 ENHRY and CDR2 SYGVKD. This CDR3 is 14 amino acids long. V lost 4 bases and J 0 bases, leaving 10 bases between the germline ends. CDR3 in amino acids: CAISAVSGSYEQYF. The CDR3 bases are TGTGCCATCAGTGCTGTTAGCGGCTCCTACGAGCAGTACTTC.

This clone occurred a few times. The gene calls are TRBV19 and TRBJ1-1, with 8 bases that match TRBD1. The junction had 4 bases not matched to a gene; V was cut back by 7 bases and J by 0 bases. This CDR3 has 14 residues. CDR1 and CDR2 (germline): LNHDA, SQIVND (reference sequence). CDR3 in amino acids: CASKDRALNTEAFF. CDR3 sequence (DNA): TGTGCCAGTAAGGACAGGGCATTGAACACTGAAGCTTTCTTT.